This TCR beta chain was recorded in a study of cytomegalovirus exposure and HLA in healthy donors. Study observations and caveats: Evidence from a later analysis indicated that most CMV-associated TCR beta chains looked HLA-restricted.

On this clone: Its specificity is unknown.

CDR3 size: 18 residues. Trimming at V came to 0 bases and at J to 6 bases, leaving 11 bases not matched to a gene. Germline assignment: CDR1 SGDLS and CDR2 YYNGEE. Primers: 60 Vbeta forward and 13 Jbeta reverse. Study processing details: In a later analysis, of around 80 million unique beta chains, roughly 10 million appeared in at least two donors. This table comes from immunoSEQ multiplex PCR, and its TCRdb copy is limited to in-frame clones, with some not included. The V and J calls and the clone size are those of that table, but D and trimming were determined from the DNA. The data contain approximately 200,000 clones, about 75% of them singletons.

The chain employs TRBV9 and TRBJ2-1; 11 bases are shared with TRBD2. This TCR derives from a man between 18 and 35 years old in good health and CMV-seronegative. The sample consisted of PBMCs. The CDR3: CASSVEFSGGALSNEQFF. The CDR3 DNA follows: TGTGCCAGCAGCGTAGAATTTAGCGGGGGGGCCCTCTCCAATGAGCAGTTCTTC. Variable domain in full (rest from reference TRBV9 and TRBJ2-1): DSGVTQTPKHLITATGQRVTLRCSPRSGDLSVYWYQQSLDQGLQFLIQYYNGEERAKGNILERFSAQQFPDLHSELNLSSLELGDSALYFCASSVEFSGGALSNEQFFGPGTRLTVL.